A single sample is the source of the 17 T cell receptor beta chains below, sequenced in a study of T-cell reconstitution after alpha-beta-depleted transplantation in children. Unique molecular identifiers were used in preparing the TCRbeta library. In TCRdb, the PCR reads were re-called with MiXCR into one record per CDR3 protein. The sample consists of around 960,000 distinct CDR3 sequences, about 29% of them appearing once. The input for sequencing was PBMCs, mostly from graft donor cells, taken 360 days after TCRalphabeta/CD19-depleted stem cell transplant. Receptors were obtained from a boy younger than two who had a stem cell transplant for SCID, so the T cells may come from the graft donor.

This chain connects TRBV18 to TRBJ2-7, with 9 bases fitting TRBD1. This CDR3 contains 14 residues. V shed 4 bases and J 6 bases; nucleotides not matched to a gene: 7. Germline CDR1 is KGHSH and CDR2 is LQKENI. CDR3 nucleotides: TGTGCCAGCTCACTAAACCGGGACAGGGCCGAGCAGTACTTC. Its translation is CASSLNRDRAEQYF.

This clonotype has just a few counts. The chain carries TRBV10-3 and TRBJ2-7; unclear D gene. Germline V CDR1 and CDR2: ENHRY, SYGVKD. This CDR3 is 14 amino acids long. The V and J ends lost 2 bases and 0 bases respectively, with 8 bases between them. DNA of the CDR3: TGTGCCATCAGTGAGAAGGGCCTCTCCTACGAGCAGTACTTC. Residues: CAISEKGLSYEQYF.

The CDR3 loop is CASSSSANYGYTF. CDR3 DNA sequence: TGCGCCAGCAGCTCGTCAGCTAACTATGGCTACACCTTC. The V and J genes are TRBV5-1 and TRBJ1-2; D unclear. Germline V gives CDR1 SGHRS, CDR2 YFSETQ. With 3 bases removed from V and 0 bases from J, the gap between germline ends came to 6 bases. The CDR3 contains 13 residues.

The chain has TRBV7-9 and TRBJ1-1; D gene uncertain. The V and J ends lost 7 bases and 10 bases respectively, with 16 bases between them. Germline loops: CDR1 SEHNR, CDR2 FQNEAQ (reference sequence). The CDR3 extends over 12 amino acids. CDR3 sequence reads: CASTNRRAGAFF. DNA of the CDR3: TGTGCCAGCACCAACCGAAGGGCAGGAGCTTTCTTT.

The table lists this clonotype with many counts. This chain uses TRBV20-1 with TRBJ1-3; D is unclear. The CDR3 loop spans 14 amino acids. Trimming cost V 3 bases and J 3 bases, with 12 bases left between them. From germline, CDR1 is DFQATT and CDR2 SNEGSKA (reference sequence). The CDR3, as DNA: TGCAGTGCTAGGGAGGGTCCGCTTGGAAACACCATATATTTT. The encoded protein is CSAREGPLGNTIYF.

The V and J genes are TRBV12-3 or TRBV12-4 and TRBJ1-1; TRBD1 agrees at 9 bases. J gave up 10 bases and V 5 bases, and 17 bases lay outside the gene matches. The CDR3 runs 16 residues. CDR3 loop: CASSPLFRDRDLIAFF. As DNA, the CDR3 is TGTGCCAGCAGTCCCCTATTCCGGGACAGGGACCTTATAGCTTTCTTT.

This clonotype has just a few counts. One end of the junction is discordant with germline, which a read error may explain. The chain uses TRBV24-1 and TRBJ2-3, with D perhaps TRBD1 (7 bases). The germline CDR1 and CDR2 sequences are KGHDR and SFDVKD. This CDR3 contains 16 residues. The CDR3 DNA is TGTGCCACCAGTGATTTAGGGAGTGGAGGGACAGATACGCAGTTTTTT. Translated, it gives CATSDLGSGGTDTQFF.

This chain joins TRBV20-1 and TRBJ2-1; 7 bases match TRBD2. Looked up from germline, CDR1 is DFQATT and CDR2 is SNEGSKA (reference sequence). The CDR3 contains 13 residues. The J segment lost 0 bases and the V segment lost 7 bases, leaving 3 bases of the junction unmatched. CDR3 amino acids: CSGRDYSYNEQFF. The DNA for the CDR3 is TGCAGTGGACGGGACTACTCCTACAATGAGCAGTTCTTC.

J is TRBJ1-1 and V is TRBV12-3 or TRBV12-4; D is undetermined. This CDR3 is built from 11 residues. The V end lost 3 bases, the J end lost 8 bases, and 7 bases lay between the germline ends. DNA for the CDR3: TGTGCCAGCAGTTTTTCGGAGGAAGCTTTCTTT. It encodes CASSFSEEAFF.

In this sample, this clonotype turned up a few times. V is TRBV12-3 or TRBV12-4 and J is TRBJ2-1; possibly TRBD2 for D (6 bases). The CDR3 spans 16 residues. Trimming stripped 6 bases from V and 10 bases from J, with 25 bases between. CDR3 residues: CASSPPRDSRLWEQFF. For the CDR3, the DNA is TGTGCCAGCAGCCCACCCCGGGACTCCCGTTTGTGGGAGCAGTTCTTC.

The V call is TRBV7-8, the J call TRBJ2-1; a weak D match, TRBD2 (6 bases). CDR1 is SGHVS and CDR2 is FQNEAQ in the germline V gene. The CDR3 runs 14 residues. V lost 5 bases, J lost 9 bases, and 17 bases lay in between. This chain's CDR3 is CASSLTWRDGEQFF. The CDR3 nucleotides read TGTGCCAGCAGCCTCACCTGGCGGGACGGTGAGCAGTTCTTC. Full variable domain (remainder filled in from reference TRBV7-8 and TRBJ2-1): GAGVSQSPRYKVAKRGQDVALRCDPISGHVSLFWYQQALGQGPEFLTYFQNEAQLDKSGLPSDRFFAERPEGSVSTLKIQRTQQEDSAVYLCASSLTWRDGEQFFGPGTRLTVL.

This clonotype was picked up a small number of times. The chain joins TRBV6-2 or TRBV6-3 to TRBJ2-1; D is ambiguous. The CDR3 runs 12 residues. V shed 2 bases and J shed 10 bases, with 9 bases lying between them. Germline assignment: CDR1 MNHEY and CDR2 SVGEGT. The CDR3 protein is CASSYPVKEQFF. The CDR3 nucleotides are TGTGCCAGCAGTTACCCCGTTAAGGAGCAGTTCTTC.

V and J are TRBV5-1 and TRBJ2-1, with D possibly being TRBD2 (6 bases). Trimming took 0 bases from V and 7 from J, leaving 14 bases between them. From germline, CDR1 is SGHRS and CDR2 YFSETQ. The CDR3 is 15 residues long. DNA for the CDR3: TGCGCCAGCAGCTTGGATTTGCGGGATTCGAATGAGCAGTTCTTC. It yields the protein CASSLDLRDSNEQFF.

The chain carries TRBV20-1 and TRBJ2-1; TRBD1 matches 7 bases. The germline V gene encodes CDR1 DFQATT and CDR2 SNEGSKA (reference sequence). V lost 0 bases and J lost 6; bases outside the gene matches: 20. This CDR3 contains 19 residues. CDR3 loop: CSARDSSKGTARHGNEQFF. CDR3 nucleotides: TGCAGTGCTAGAGATAGTAGTAAAGGGACAGCTAGACATGGCAATGAGCAGTTCTTC.

This clonotype was counted only a few times. The rearrangement uses TRBV20-1 and TRBJ2-5; D unresolved. This CDR3 contains 14 residues. V was shortened by 1 base and J by 5 bases, with 14 bases between the two germline ends. Germline CDR1 is DFQATT and CDR2 is SNEGSKA (reference sequence). Here the CDR3 DNA reads TGCAGTGCTAGAGGGCCCCCGTTAGTGGAGACCCAGTACTTC. It specifies CSARGPPLVETQYF.

The rearrangement uses TRBV20-1 and TRBJ1-2; 8 bases agree with TRBD1. The CDR3 is made up of 13 amino acids. Trimming took 7 bases from V and 4 from J; bases not matched to a gene: 8. CDR1 is DFQATT, CDR2 SNEGSKA, per germline (reference sequence). CDR3 protein: CSVRTGTGYGYTF. CDR3 coding DNA: TGCAGTGTCAGGACCGGGACAGGCTATGGCTACACCTTC.

The V gene is TRBV15, the J gene TRBJ1-2; TRBD1 matches at 7 bases. V was clipped by 2 bases and J by 8 bases; unmatched bases: 11. The CDR3 contains 15 residues. Looked up from germline, CDR1 is LNHNV and CDR2 is YYDKDF (reference sequence). CDR3 protein: CATSRMGQRKEGYTF. The CDR3 nucleotides are TGTGCCACCAGCAGAATGGGACAGCGTAAGGAAGGCTACACCTTC.